These 22 T cell receptor beta chains originate from one sample sequenced in a study of cytomegalovirus exposure and HLA in healthy donors. PCR amplification relied on 60 Vbeta primers (plus 13 Jbeta primers). The table came from immunoSEQ multiplex PCR; TCRdb's copy has only in-frame clones and leaves some out. This table has approximately 190,000 clones, roughly 84% appearing once. The sequencing input was PBMCs. All receptors derive from a woman aged 45-65 years in good health and CMV-seropositive.

The chain employs TRBV6-5 and TRBJ1-2, with D possibly being TRBD1 (6 bases). Germline assignment: CDR1 MNHEY and CDR2 SVGAGI. This CDR3 is built from 15 residues. Trimming pared 6 bases from V and 2 bases from J, leaving 16 bases between. The CDR3 region is CASSGILDRNYGYTF. In DNA, the CDR3 is TGTGCCAGCAGCGGGATACTCGACAGGAACTATGGCTACACCTTC.

This clone was found a few times. This chain uses TRBV4-3 with TRBJ1-4; 7 bases align to TRBD1. The CDR3 sequence is 15 residues long. Looked up from germline, CDR1 is LGHNA and CDR2 is YSLEER. The V segment lost 0 bases and the J segment 6 bases; nucleotides outside the gene matches: 4. CDR3 in DNA: TGCGCCAGCAGCCAAGATCGGACAGGCTATGAAAAACTGTTTTTT. As protein: CASSQDRTGYEKLFF.

The rearrangement links TRBV25-1 to TRBJ2-3; 9 positions agree with TRBD2. J was trimmed by 1 base and V by 4 bases; bases with no gene match: 6. CDR1 is MGHDK, CDR2 SYGVNS, per germline. The CDR3 spans 16 residues. The CDR3 sequence: CASSASERGGTDTQYF. CDR3 DNA: TGTGCCAGCAGTGCGTCCGAGCGGGGGGGCACAGATACGCAGTATTTT.

The chain carries TRBV9 and TRBJ1-2; D is possibly TRBD1 (6 bases). Trimming stripped 1 base from V and 2 bases from J, with 6 bases between. Germline V CDR1 and CDR2: SGDLS, YYNGEE. The CDR3 is 13 residues long. CDR3 sequence: CASSVQGNYGYTF. As DNA, the CDR3 is TGTGCCAGCAGCGTACAGGGGAACTATGGCTACACCTTC.

This chain links TRBV19 with TRBJ2-1; perhaps TRBD1 as D (6 bases). Germline V gene data show CDR1 as LNHDA and CDR2 as SQIVND (reference sequence). The CDR3 runs 15 residues. Trimming took off 5 bases at V and 6 bases at J, with 17 bases between the two ends. The CDR3 is CASSVAGQGSNEQFF. The CDR3 DNA reads TGTGCCAGTAGTGTCGCCGGGCAGGGGAGCAATGAGCAGTTCTTC.

This chain links TRBV23-1 with TRBJ2-1, with TRBD2 matching over 10 bases. TRBV23-1 is marked as an open reading frame, function uncertain. CDR3 length equals 17 residues. J was trimmed by 0 bases and V by 6 bases; bases with no gene match: 8. CDR3 amino acids: CASRVAGGPYSYNEQFF. The CDR3 nucleotides are TGCGCCAGCAGGGTAGCGGGGGGCCCTTACTCCTACAATGAGCAGTTCTTC.

V usage is TRBV6-6 and J usage is TRBJ1-2; no reliable D call. The CDR3 runs to 15 residues. Germline loops: CDR1 MNHNY, CDR2 SVGAGI (reference sequence). Trimming left V 8 bases short and J 2 bases short, with 18 bases between. The CDR3 DNA follows: TGTGCCAGCCAACCCACGGCGGGTATGAACTATGGCTACACCTTC. Translation gives CASQPTAGMNYGYTF.

CDR3 protein: CASSLYRRGLETQYF. The DNA of the CDR3 is TGTGCCAGCAGCTTATATCGGCGGGGGTTGGAGACCCAGTACTTC. This sequence joins TRBV11-2 and TRBJ2-5; 7 nucleotides match TRBD2. From germline, CDR1 is SGHAT and CDR2 FQNNGV. The CDR3 is 15 residues long. V lost 2 bases and J lost 5; bases outside the gene matches: 8.

This clone has a handful of counts. The chain joins TRBV7-3 to TRBJ2-1, with D possibly being TRBD1 (7 bases). The germline V gene encodes CDR1 SGHTA and CDR2 FQGTGA. Trimming shortened V by 5 bases and J by 10 bases, and 15 bases separated the two germline ends. The CDR3 spans 13 residues. Here the CDR3 reads CASSDRRGVEQFF. The DNA of the CDR3 is TGTGCCAGCAGCGACCGCAGGGGGGTGGAGCAGTTCTTC.

The chain couples TRBV27 to TRBJ2-5; TRBD1 is a possible D gene (6 bases). Trimming took 6 bases from V and 0 from J, leaving 26 bases between them. CDR3 size: 19 residues. Per germline, CDR1 MNHEY and CDR2 SMNVEV (reference sequence). The CDR3 sequence: CASRRTGSGPSPYQETQYF. The CDR3 DNA follows: TGTGCCAGCAGACGAACAGGGTCCGGACCTAGCCCGTACCAAGAGACCCAGTACTTC.

The J gene is TRBJ2-1, the V gene TRBV7-6; TRBD2 aligns across 11 bases. J was trimmed by 5 bases and V by 1 base; bases with no gene match: 1. CDR1 is SGHVS, CDR2 FNYEAQ, per germline. The CDR3 length is 15 residues. CDR3 nucleotide sequence: TGTGCCAGCAGCTTAGTAGCGGGGGGGAACAATGAGCAGTTCTTC. The encoded protein is CASSLVAGGNNEQFF.

The J gene is TRBJ2-1, the V gene TRBV18; 8 bases fit TRBD2. Germline V CDR1 and CDR2: KGHSH, LQKENI. The CDR3 contains 15 residues. Losses at the gene ends were 3 bases for V and 5 bases for J; bases not matched to a gene: 6. This chain's CDR3 is CASSPFGGVNNEQFF. CDR3 DNA sequence: TGTGCCAGCTCACCCTTCGGGGGGGTGAACAATGAGCAGTTCTTC.

The genes are TRBV5-6 and TRBJ2-5; the D gene is possibly TRBD2 (5 bases). The CDR3 runs 13 residues. V was cut by 0 bases and J by 5 bases, with 8 bases left in between. Per germline, CDR1 SGHDT and CDR2 YYEEEE. CDR3 nucleotides: TGTGCCAGCAGCTTGGCGGGATCGGAGACCCAGTACTTC. Amino acid sequence: CASSLAGSETQYF.

This clone was picked up a small number of times. The chain has TRBV5-1 and TRBJ2-1, with TRBD2 matching over 13 bases. V shed 3 bases and J 8 bases; nucleotides not matched to a gene: 8. This CDR3 region has 16 residues. Germline values: CDR1 SGHRS, CDR2 YFSETQ. For the CDR3, the DNA is TGCGCCAGCAGCTCACCGGGACTAGCGGGGCTGGATGAGCAGTTCTTC. Amino acid sequence: CASSSPGLAGLDEQFF.

This sequence joins TRBV5-8 and TRBJ1-6; 9 bases map to TRBD1. The length of the CDR3 is 20 residues. V was clipped by 5 bases and J by 5 bases; unmatched bases: 20. Germline assignment: CDR1 SGHTS and CDR2 YDEGEE. In nucleotides, the CDR3 is TGTGCCAGCAGAAAAAGTCCCGGGACAGGGAGCCTATCTAATAATTCACCCCTCCACTTT. Protein sequence: CASRKSPGTGSLSNNSPLHF.

The chain joins TRBV6-5 to TRBJ2-5; 7 bases are shared with TRBD2. TRBJ2-7 explains the end of the DNA better; the J call may be wrong. CDR3 size: 12 residues. CDR1 is MNHEY and CDR2 is SVGAGI in the germline V gene. DNA for the CDR3: TGTGCCAGCCAGGGAGGGACCTACGAGCAGTACTTC. This gives the protein CASQGGTYEQYF.

The rearrangement links TRBV5-1 to TRBJ2-2; maybe TRBD2 (5 bases). From germline, CDR1 is SGHRS and CDR2 YFSETQ. Trimming stripped 0 bases from V and 7 bases from J, with 13 bases between. The CDR3 covers 15 residues. In nucleotides, the CDR3 is TGCGCCAGCAGCTTGGCCGGGCCGGGGATCGGGGAGCTGTTTTTT. Its translation: CASSLAGPGIGELFF. The full variable domain, completed using reference TRBV5-1 and TRBJ2-2, is KAGVTQTPRYLIKTRGQQVTLSCSPISGHRSVSWYQQTPGQGLQFLFEYFSETQRNKGNFPGRFSGRQFSNSRSEMNVSTLELGDSALYLCASSLAGPGIGELFFGEGSRLTVL.

On this clone itself: Different DNA sequences within this sample yield the same CDR3. The rearrangement uses TRBV18 and TRBJ1-4; D not certain. The CDR3 runs to 13 residues. CDR1 is KGHSH and CDR2 is LQKENI in the germline V gene. V gave up 4 bases and J gave up 3 bases, with 6 bases separating them. CDR3 amino acids: CASSQGANEKLFF. The CDR3 DNA reads as TGTGCCAGCTCACAGGGAGCTAATGAAAAACTGTTTTTT.

The chain has TRBV5-1 and TRBJ2-1; TRBD1 might be the D (6 bases). Germline CDR1 is SGHRS and CDR2 is YFSETQ. Trimming removed 4 bases at V and 4 bases at J, with 12 bases between. This CDR3 is 14 amino acids long. DNA of the CDR3: TGCGCCAGCAGCCTGCCGGACAGATACAATGAGCAGTTCTTC. This translates into CASSLPDRYNEQFF. The full variable domain, in which reference TRBV5-1 and TRBJ2-1 provide the parts outside the CDR3, is KAGVTQTPRYLIKTRGQQVTLSCSPISGHRSVSWYQQTPGQGLQFLFEYFSETQRNKGNFPGRFSGRQFSNSRSEMNVSTLELGDSALYLCASSLPDRYNEQFFGPGTRLTVL.

In its sample, this clone was seen once. The CDR3 nucleotides are TGTGCCAGCAGCTCAAGAGGGGGTAGCGGGGGTAGCACAGATACGCAGTATTTT. It is translated as CASSSRGGSGGSTDTQYF. This chain connects TRBV7-3 to TRBJ2-3; 9 bases line up with TRBD2. The V segment lost 4 bases and the J segment 0 bases; nucleotides outside the gene matches: 11. The CDR3 extends over 18 amino acids. Germline V gene lookup returns CDR1 SGHTA and CDR2 FQGTGA.

This clone was observed a few times. V is TRBV6-5 and J is TRBJ2-1; 8 nucleotides agree with TRBD2. V gave up 8 bases and J gave up 2 bases; unmatched junction bases: 5. The CDR3 consists of 14 residues. Germline-derived CDR1 and CDR2 are MNHEY and SVGAGI. CDR3 in amino acids: CASRAGGAYNEQFF. CDR3 DNA sequence: TGTGCCAGCCGGGCGGGGGGCGCCTACAATGAGCAGTTCTTC.

This clone was recorded only once. J is TRBJ2-5 and V is TRBV9; D possibly corresponds to TRBD2 (6 bases). The CDR3 consists of 16 residues. Trimming left V 0 bases short and J 4 bases short, with 16 bases between. The germline V gene encodes CDR1 SGDLS and CDR2 YYNGEE. CDR3 DNA: TGTGCCAGCAGCGTAGGGGCTAGCGACGTGGGAGAGACCCAGTACTTC. This codes for CASSVGASDVGETQYF.